This T cell receptor (beta chain) was obtained from a study of shared clonotypes between healthy human individuals. Caucasian adults living in Nashville, Tennessee, provided all samples. CDR3 length: 14 residues. V shed 1 base, J shed 4 bases, and the junction held 2 bases outside the gene matches. In germline, CDR1 is SGHAT, CDR2 FQDESV (reference sequence). This clone is a singleton in its sample. Its antigen is as yet unknown. Here immunoSEQ multiplex PCR was the method, and the copy in TCRdb shows in-frame clones only, minus some. In the table there are almost 750,000 clones, 55% to 80% of which are singletons. Notes on the study in general: Rarefaction showed sorted-subset sequencing was incomplete despite large depth.

The sequence came from a woman aged 25 to 45 in good health. Sequenced input: memory CD4+ T cells sorted from blood. Regarding subset: CD45RA-negative fraction. The genes are TRBV11-1 and TRBJ2-3, with 7 positions matching TRBD2. CDR3 in DNA: TGTGCCAGCAGCTTAGAACTAGCGTCAGATACGCAGTATTTT. Protein sequence: CASSLELASDTQYF.